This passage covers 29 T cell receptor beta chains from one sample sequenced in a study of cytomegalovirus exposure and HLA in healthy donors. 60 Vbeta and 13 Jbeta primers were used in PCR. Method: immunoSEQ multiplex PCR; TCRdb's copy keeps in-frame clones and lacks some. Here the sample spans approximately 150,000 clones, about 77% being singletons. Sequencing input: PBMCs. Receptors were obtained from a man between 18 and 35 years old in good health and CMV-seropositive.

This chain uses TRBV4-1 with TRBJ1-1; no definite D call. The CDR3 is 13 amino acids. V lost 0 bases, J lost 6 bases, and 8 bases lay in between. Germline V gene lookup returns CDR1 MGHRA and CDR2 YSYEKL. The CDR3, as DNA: TGCGCCAGCAGCCAAGATTTATCCCCTGAAGCTTTCTTT. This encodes CASSQDLSPEAFF.

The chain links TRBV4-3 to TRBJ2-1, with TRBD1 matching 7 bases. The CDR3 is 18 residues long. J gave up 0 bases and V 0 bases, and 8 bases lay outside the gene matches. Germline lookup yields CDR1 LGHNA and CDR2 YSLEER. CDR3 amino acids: CASSQDTQGQHSYNEQFF. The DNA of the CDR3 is TGCGCCAGCAGCCAAGATACACAGGGACAGCACTCCTACAATGAGCAGTTCTTC.

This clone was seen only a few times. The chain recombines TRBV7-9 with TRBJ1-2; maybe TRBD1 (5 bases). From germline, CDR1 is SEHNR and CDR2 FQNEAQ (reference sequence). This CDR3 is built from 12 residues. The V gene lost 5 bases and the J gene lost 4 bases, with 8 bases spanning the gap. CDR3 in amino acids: CASSLDSYGYTF. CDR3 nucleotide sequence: TGTGCCAGCAGCCTTGACAGCTATGGCTACACCTTC.

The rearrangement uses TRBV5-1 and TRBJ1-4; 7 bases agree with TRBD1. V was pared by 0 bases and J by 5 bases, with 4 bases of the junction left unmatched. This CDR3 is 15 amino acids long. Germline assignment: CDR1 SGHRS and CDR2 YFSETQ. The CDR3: CASSLVGTVNEKLFF. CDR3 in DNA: TGCGCCAGCAGCTTGGTAGGGACAGTGAATGAAAAACTGTTTTTT.

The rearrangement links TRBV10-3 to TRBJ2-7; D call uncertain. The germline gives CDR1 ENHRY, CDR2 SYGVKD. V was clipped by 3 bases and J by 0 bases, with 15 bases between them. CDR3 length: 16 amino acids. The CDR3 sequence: CAISDFVLVNSYEQYF. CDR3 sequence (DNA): TGTGCCATCAGTGATTTTGTTCTAGTTAACTCCTACGAGCAGTACTTC.

The CDR3 region is CATTGRGLYGYTF. The CDR3 coding sequence is TGTGCCACTACAGGGAGAGGGCTATATGGCTACACCTTC. The J gene is TRBJ1-2, the V gene TRBV28; possible D gene TRBD1, 6 bases. The CDR3 is made up of 13 amino acids. The V end was cut by 10 bases, the J end by 5 bases, with 17 bases between. Looked up from germline, CDR1 is MDHEN and CDR2 is SYDVKM.

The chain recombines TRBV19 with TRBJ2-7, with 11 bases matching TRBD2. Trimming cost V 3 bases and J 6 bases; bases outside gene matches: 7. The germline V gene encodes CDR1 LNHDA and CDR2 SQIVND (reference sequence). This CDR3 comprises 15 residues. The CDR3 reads CASSMILAGGFEQYF. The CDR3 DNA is TGTGCCAGTAGTATGATTCTAGCGGGAGGTTTCGAGCAGTACTTC.

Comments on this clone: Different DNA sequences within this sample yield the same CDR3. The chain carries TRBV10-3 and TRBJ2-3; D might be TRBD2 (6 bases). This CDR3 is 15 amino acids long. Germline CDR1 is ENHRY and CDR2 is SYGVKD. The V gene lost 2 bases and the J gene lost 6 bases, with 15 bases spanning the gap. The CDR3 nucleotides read TGTGCCATCAGTGAGGGGGGAGGCAATCAGGATACGCAGTATTTT. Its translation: CAISEGGGNQDTQYF.

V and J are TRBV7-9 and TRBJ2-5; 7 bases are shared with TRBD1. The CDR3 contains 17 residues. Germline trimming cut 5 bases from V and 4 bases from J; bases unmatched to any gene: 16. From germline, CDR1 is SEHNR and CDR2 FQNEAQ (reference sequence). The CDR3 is CASSLLKGDSILETQYF. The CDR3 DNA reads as TGTGCCAGCAGCCTGCTGAAAGGGGACAGCATTCTAGAGACCCAGTACTTC.

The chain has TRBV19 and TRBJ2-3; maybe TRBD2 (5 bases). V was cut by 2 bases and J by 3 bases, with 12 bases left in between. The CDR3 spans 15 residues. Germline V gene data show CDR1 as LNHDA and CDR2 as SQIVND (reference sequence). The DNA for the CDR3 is TGTGCCAGTAGTATATGGGCTAGCAATACAGATACGCAGTATTTT. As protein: CASSIWASNTDTQYF.

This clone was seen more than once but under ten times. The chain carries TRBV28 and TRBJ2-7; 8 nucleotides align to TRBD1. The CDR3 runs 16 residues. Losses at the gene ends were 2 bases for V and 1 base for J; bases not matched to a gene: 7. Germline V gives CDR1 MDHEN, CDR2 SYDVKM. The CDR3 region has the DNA TGTGCCAGCAGTTTACTGTTCGGGACAGGATCCTACGAGCAGTACTTC. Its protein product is CASSLLFGTGSYEQYF.

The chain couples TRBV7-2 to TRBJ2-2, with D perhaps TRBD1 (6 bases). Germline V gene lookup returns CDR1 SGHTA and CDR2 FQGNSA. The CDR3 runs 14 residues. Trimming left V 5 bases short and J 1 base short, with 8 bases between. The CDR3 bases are TGTGCCAGCAGCGCGGACAGGAACACCGGGGAGCTGTTTTTT. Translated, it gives CASSADRNTGELFF.

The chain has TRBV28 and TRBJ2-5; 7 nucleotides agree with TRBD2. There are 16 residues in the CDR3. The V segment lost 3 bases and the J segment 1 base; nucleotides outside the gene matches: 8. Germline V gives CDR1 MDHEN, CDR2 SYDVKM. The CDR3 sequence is CASSFGEVAGQETQYF. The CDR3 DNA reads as TGTGCCAGCAGTTTTGGGGAAGTAGCGGGCCAAGAGACCCAGTACTTC.

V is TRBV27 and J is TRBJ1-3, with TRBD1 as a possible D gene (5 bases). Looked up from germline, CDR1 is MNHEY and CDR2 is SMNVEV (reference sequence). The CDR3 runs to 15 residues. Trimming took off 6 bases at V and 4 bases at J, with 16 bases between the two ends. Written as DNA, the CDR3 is TGTGCCAGCAGCCCTATCCAGGGTTACGGAAACACCATATATTTT. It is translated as CASSPIQGYGNTIYF.

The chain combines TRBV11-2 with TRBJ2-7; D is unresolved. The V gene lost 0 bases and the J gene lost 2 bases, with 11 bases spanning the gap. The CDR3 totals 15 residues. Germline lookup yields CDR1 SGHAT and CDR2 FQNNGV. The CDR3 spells CASSLEAGTTYEQYF. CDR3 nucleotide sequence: TGTGCCAGCAGCTTAGAGGCAGGCACAACCTACGAGCAGTACTTC.

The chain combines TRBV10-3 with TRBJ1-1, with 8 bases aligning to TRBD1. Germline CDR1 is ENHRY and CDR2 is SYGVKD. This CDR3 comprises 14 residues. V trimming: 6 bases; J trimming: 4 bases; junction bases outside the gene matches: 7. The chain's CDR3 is CAISLDRGGTEAFF. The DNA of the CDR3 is TGTGCCATCAGCCTAGACAGGGGTGGCACTGAAGCTTTCTTT.

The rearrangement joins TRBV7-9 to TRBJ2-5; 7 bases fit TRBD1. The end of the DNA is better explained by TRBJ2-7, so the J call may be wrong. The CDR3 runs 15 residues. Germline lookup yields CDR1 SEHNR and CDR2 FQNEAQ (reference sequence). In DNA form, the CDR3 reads TGTGCCAGCAGCTTAGGGACAGGCGGGCTCTACGAGCAGTACTTC. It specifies CASSLGTGGLYEQYF.

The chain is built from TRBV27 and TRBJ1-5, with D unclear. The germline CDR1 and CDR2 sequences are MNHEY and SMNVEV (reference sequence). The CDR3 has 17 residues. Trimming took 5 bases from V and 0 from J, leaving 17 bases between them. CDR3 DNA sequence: TGTGCCAGCAGTCCCTCAGGTGTTGGATATAGCAATCAGCCCCAGCATTTT. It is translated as CASSPSGVGYSNQPQHF.

The CDR3 protein is CASSISGTGNTEAFF. The CDR3 nucleotides read TGCGCCAGCAGCATATCCGGGACAGGGAACACTGAAGCTTTCTTT. The V gene is TRBV5-1, the J gene TRBJ1-1; 8 bases map to TRBD1. The CDR3 loop spans 15 amino acids. The V gene end was trimmed by 4 bases and the J gene end by 1 base; junction bases not matched to a gene: 6. Germline-derived CDR1 and CDR2 are SGHRS and YFSETQ.

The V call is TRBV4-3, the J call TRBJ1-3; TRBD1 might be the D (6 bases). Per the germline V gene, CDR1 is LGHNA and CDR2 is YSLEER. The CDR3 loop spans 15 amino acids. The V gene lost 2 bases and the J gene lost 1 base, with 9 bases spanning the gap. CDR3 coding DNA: TGCGCCAGCAGCCAACAACAGGGTTCTGGAAACACCATATATTTT. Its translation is CASSQQQGSGNTIYF.

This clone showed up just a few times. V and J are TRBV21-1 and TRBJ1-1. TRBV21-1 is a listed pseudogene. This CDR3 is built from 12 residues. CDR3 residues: CASSTRGTEAFF. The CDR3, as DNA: TGTGCCAGCAGCACCCGGGGCACTGAAGCTTTCTTT.

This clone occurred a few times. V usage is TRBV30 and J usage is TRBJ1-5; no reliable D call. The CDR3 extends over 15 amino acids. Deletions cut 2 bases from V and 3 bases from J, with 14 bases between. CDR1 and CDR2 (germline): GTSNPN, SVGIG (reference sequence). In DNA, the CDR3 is TGTGCCTGGAGTACCCGAGGACTGTACAATCAGCCCCAGCATTTT. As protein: CAWSTRGLYNQPQHF.

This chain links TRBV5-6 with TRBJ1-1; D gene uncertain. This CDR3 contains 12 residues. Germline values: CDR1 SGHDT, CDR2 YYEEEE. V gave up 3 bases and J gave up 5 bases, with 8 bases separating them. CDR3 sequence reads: CASSSSRTEAFF. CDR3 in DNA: TGTGCCAGCAGCTCGTCCAGGACTGAAGCTTTCTTT.

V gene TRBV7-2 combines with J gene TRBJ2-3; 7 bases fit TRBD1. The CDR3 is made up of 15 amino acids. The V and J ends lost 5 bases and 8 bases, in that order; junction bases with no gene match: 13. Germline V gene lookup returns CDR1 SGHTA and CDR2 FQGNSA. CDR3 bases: TGTGCCAGCAGCCCTCGGACAGGTCGATTGGGTACGCAGTATTTT. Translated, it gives CASSPRTGRLGTQYF.

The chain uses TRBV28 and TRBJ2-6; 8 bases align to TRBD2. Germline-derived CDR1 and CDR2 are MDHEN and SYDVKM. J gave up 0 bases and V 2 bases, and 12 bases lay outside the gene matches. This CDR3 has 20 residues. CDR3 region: CASSLISGLADRSGANVLTF. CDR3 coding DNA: TGTGCCAGCAGTTTAATCTCTGGACTAGCCGACCGCTCTGGGGCCAACGTCCTGACTTTC.

CDR3 in DNA: TGTGCCAGCAGTTCCCCAGGGGGCTCGTACGAGCAGTACTTC. Translation: CASSSPGGSYEQYF. The chain couples TRBV28 to TRBJ2-7; 8 bases match TRBD1. From germline, CDR1 is MDHEN and CDR2 SYDVKM. The CDR3 extends over 14 amino acids. Trimming took 4 bases from V and 4 from J; bases not matched to a gene: 6.

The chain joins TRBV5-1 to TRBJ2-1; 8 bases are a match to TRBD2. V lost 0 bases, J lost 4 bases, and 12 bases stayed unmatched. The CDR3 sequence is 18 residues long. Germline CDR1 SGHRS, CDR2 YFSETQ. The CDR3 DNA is TGCGCCAGCAGCTTGGCCGGGACTAGTGGGGGGGGATACAATGAGCAGTTCTTC. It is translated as CASSLAGTSGGGYNEQFF.

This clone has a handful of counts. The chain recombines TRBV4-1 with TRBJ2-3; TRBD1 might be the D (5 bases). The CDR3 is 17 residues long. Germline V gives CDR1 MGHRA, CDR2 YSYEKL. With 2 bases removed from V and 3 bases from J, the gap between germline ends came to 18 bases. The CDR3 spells CASSQRLRTISTDTQYF. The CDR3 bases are TGCGCCAGCAGCCAACGACTCAGGACAATAAGTACAGATACGCAGTATTTT.

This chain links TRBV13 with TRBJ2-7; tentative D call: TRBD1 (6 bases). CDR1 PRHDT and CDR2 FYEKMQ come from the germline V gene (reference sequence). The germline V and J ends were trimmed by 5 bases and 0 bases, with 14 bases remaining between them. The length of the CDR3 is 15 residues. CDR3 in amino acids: CASSLGQKSSYEQYF. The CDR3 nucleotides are TGTGCCAGCAGCCTCGGACAGAAGAGCTCCTACGAGCAGTACTTC.